The TCR beta chain described here comes from a study of T cells in localized non-small cell lung cancer. Whole-study results and caveats: There was higher T cell clonality in uninvolved adjacent lung than in tumor, and it was highest there. Sequencing involved a lone tumor region, leaving heterogeneity possible. The study linked higher blood T cell density to longer overall survival. In adjacent lung appeared a median 57 of the top 100 tumor clones.

This clone was counted a single time. What it recognizes is unknown. V gave up 0 bases and J gave up 2 bases, with 8 bases separating them. The germline CDR1 and CDR2 sequences are SGHDT and YYEEEE. This CDR3 has 14 amino acids. The repertoire was sequenced with immunoSEQ multiplex PCR; TCRdb's copy has only in-frame clones and lacks some. The data show roughly 40,000 clones, 81% seen once. The starting material was peripheral blood mononuclear cells, obtained before any cancer treatment. This receptor was taken from a male donor at least 60 years old with stage II lung adenocarcinoma. The V gene is TRBV5-6, the J gene TRBJ2-5; TRBD1 is a possible D gene (5 bases). This CDR3 reads CASSLAQGQETQYF. The CDR3 nucleotides are TGTGCCAGCAGCTTGGCGCAGGGTCAAGAGACCCAGTACTTC.